This T cell receptor (beta chain) was sequenced during a study of patients and donors after allogeneic stem cell transplantation. The CDR3 consists of 13 residues. Germline lookup yields CDR1 SQVTM and CDR2 ANQGSEA. V lost 4 bases, J lost 7 bases, and 17 bases lay in between. MiXCR, run by TCRdb on the RT-PCR reads, gives a single entry per CDR3 protein. This sample yields 40,000 to 45,000 distinct CDR3 sequences, of which roughly 30% are seen a single time; 60% to 80% belongs to the top ten. Sequencing input: blood, either unsorted or a sorted T cell fraction (not recorded which). The receptor was derived from a human donor who was either an allogeneic HSCT recipient or a stem cell or donor lymphocyte infusion donor (not recorded which). It is not recorded whose cells these are; they may come from a transplant donor. This chain uses TRBV29-1 with TRBJ2-7, with D possibly being TRBD1 (5 bases). CDR3 sequence reads: CSVVTAPIWEQYF. The CDR3 DNA is TGCAGCGTTGTGACAGCTCCGATTTGGGAGCAGTACTTC.